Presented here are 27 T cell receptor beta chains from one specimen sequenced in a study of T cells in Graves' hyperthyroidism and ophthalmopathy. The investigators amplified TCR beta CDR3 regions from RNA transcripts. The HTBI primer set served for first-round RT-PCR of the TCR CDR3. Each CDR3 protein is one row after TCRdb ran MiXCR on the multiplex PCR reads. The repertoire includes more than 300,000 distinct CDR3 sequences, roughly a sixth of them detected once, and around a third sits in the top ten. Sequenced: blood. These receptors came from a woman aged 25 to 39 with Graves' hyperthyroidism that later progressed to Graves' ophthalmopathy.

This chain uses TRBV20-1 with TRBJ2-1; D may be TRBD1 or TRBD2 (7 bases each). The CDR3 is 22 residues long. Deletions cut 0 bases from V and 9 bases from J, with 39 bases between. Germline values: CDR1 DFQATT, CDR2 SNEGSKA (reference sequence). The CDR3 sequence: CSAREREDGGKMTGTLWGEQFF. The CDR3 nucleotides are TGCAGTGCTAGAGAGAGAGAAGACGGGGGGAAGATGACAGGGACCCTTTGGGGTGAGCAGTTCTTC.

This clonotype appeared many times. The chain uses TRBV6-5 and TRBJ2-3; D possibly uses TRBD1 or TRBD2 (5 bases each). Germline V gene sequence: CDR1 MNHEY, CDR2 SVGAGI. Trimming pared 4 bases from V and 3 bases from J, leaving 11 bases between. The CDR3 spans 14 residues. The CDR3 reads CASSFGRETDTQYF. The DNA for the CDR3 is TGTGCCAGCAGTTTCGGCAGGGAGACAGATACGCAGTATTTT.

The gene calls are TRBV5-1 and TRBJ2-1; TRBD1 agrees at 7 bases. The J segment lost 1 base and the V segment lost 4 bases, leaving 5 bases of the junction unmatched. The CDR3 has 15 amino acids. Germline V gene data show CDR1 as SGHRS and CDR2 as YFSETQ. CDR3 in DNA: TGCGCCAGCAGCCTCCGGGACAGTTCCTACAATGAGCAGTTCTTC. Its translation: CASSLRDSSYNEQFF.

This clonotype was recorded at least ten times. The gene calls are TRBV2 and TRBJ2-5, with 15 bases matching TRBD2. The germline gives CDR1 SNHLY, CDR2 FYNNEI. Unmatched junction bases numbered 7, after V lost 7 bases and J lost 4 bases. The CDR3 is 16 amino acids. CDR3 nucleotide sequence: TGTGCCAGCAATTCACCGGGACTAGCGGGAGGAGAGACCCAGTACTTC. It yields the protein CASNSPGLAGGETQYF. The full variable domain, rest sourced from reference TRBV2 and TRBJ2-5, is EPEVTQTPSHQVTQMGQEVILRCVPISNHLYFYWYRQILGQKVEFLVSFYNNEISEKSEIFDDQFSVERPDGSNFTLKIRSTKLEDSAMYFCASNSPGLAGGETQYFGPGTRLLVL.

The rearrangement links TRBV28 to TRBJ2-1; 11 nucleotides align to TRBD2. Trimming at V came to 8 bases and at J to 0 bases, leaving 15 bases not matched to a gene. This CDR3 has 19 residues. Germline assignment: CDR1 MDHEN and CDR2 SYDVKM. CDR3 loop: CASLTPGLAEDISYNEQFF. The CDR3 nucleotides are TGTGCCAGCCTGACTCCGGGACTAGCGGAAGATATCTCCTACAATGAGCAGTTCTTC.

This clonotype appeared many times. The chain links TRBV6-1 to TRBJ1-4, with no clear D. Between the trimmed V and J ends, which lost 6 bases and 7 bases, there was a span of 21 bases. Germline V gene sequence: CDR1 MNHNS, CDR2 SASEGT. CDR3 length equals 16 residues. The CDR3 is CASSPTLPAPTEKLFF. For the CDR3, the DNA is TGTGCCAGCAGCCCAACATTACCGGCCCCGACTGAAAAACTGTTTTTT.

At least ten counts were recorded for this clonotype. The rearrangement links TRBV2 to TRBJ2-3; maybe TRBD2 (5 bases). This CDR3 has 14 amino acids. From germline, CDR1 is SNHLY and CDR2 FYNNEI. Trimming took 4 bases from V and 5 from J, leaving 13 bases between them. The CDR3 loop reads CASSVRRVEDTQYF. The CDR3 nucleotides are TGTGCCAGCAGTGTACGGCGGGTGGAAGATACGCAGTATTTT.

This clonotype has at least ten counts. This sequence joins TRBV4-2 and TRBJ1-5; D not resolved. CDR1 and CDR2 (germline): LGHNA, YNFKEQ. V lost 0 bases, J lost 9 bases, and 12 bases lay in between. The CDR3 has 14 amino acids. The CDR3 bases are TGTGCCAGCAGCCAAGAGGCGGGTAGCCGGCCCCAGCATTTT. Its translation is CASSQEAGSRPQHF.

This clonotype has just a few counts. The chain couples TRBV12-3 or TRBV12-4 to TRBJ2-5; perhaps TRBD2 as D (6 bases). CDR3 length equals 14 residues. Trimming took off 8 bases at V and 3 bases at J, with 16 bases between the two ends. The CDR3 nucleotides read TGTGCCAGCCCCAATCGGGGAGGTGAAGAGACCCAGTACTTC. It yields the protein CASPNRGGEETQYF.

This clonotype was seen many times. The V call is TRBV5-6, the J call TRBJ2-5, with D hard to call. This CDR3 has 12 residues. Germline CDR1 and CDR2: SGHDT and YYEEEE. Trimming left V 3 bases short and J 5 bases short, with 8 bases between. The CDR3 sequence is CASSWAWETQYF. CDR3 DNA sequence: TGTGCCAGCAGCTGGGCCTGGGAGACCCAGTACTTC.

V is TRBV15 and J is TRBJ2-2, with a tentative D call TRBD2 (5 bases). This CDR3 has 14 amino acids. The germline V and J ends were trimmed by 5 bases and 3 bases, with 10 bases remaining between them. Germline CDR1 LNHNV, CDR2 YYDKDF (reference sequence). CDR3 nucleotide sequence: TGTGCCACCAGCCATTCGGGGTACACCGGGGAGCTGTTTTTT. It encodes CATSHSGYTGELFF.

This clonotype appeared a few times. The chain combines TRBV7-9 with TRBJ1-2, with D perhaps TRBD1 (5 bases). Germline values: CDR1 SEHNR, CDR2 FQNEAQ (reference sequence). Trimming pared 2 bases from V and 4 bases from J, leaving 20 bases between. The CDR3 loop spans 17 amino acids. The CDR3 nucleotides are TGTGCCAGCAGCTTAAGGTCCGGACACCTAAAGGGCTATGGCTACACCTTC. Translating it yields CASSLRSGHLKGYGYTF.

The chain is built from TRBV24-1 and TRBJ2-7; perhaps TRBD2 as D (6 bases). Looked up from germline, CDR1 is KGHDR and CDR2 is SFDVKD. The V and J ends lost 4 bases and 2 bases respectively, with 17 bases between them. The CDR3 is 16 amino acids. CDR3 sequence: CATSEGPTRGTYEQYF. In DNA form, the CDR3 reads TGTGCCACCAGTGAGGGACCGACACGGGGGACCTACGAGCAGTACTTC.

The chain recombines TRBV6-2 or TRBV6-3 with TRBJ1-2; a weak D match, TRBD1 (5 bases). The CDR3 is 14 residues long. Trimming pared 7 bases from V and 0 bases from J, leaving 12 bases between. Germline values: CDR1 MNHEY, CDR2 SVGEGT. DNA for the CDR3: TGTGCCAGCAACATCGCAGGGTCTAACTATGGCTACACCTTC. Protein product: CASNIAGSNYGYTF.

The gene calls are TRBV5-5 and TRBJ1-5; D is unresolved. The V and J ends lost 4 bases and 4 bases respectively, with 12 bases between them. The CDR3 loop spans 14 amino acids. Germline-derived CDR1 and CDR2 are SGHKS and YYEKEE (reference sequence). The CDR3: CASSKSGPNQPQHF. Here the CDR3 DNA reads TGTGCCAGCAGCAAGTCCGGGCCAAATCAGCCCCAGCATTTT.

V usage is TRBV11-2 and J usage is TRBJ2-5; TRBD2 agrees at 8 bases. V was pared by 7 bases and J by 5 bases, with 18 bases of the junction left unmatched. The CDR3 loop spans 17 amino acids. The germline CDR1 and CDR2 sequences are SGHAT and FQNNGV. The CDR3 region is CASIPYKGLEVMETQYF. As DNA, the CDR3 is TGTGCCAGCATCCCCTACAAGGGACTAGAGGTTATGGAGACCCAGTACTTC.

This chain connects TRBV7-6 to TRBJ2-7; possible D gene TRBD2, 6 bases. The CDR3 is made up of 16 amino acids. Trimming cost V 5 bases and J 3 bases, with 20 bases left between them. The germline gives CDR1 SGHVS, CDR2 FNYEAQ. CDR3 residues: CASSLEEGLQGYEQYF. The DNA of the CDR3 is TGTGCCAGCAGCCTAGAGGAGGGGTTGCAAGGCTACGAGCAGTACTTC.

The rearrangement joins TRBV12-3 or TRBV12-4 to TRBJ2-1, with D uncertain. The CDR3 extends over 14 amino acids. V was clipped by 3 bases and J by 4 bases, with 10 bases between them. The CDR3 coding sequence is TGTGCCAGCAGTTTTAATGGGGAATACAATGAGCAGTTCTTC. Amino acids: CASSFNGEYNEQFF.

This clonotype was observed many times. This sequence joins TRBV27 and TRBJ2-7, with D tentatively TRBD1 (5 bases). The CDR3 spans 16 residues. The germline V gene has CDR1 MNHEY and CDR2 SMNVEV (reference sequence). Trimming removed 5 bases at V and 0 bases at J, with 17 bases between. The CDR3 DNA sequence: TGTGCCAGCAGTACACGTCTTAACAGGAACTCCTACGAGCAGTACTTC. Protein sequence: CASSTRLNRNSYEQYF.

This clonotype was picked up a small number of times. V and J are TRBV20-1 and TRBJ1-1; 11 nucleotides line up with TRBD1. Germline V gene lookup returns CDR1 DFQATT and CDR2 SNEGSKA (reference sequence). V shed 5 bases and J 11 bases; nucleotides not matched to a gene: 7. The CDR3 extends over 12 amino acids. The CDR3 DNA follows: TGCAGTGCTTCCCCCGGGACAGGGGGGGCTTTCTTT. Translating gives CSASPGTGGAFF.

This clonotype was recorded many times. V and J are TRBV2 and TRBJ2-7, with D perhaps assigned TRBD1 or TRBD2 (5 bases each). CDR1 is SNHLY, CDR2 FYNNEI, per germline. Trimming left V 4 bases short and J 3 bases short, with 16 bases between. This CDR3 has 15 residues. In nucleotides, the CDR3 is TGTGCCAGCAGTGGGAGTAGGGGACCCTACTACGAGCAGTACTTC. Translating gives CASSGSRGPYYEQYF.

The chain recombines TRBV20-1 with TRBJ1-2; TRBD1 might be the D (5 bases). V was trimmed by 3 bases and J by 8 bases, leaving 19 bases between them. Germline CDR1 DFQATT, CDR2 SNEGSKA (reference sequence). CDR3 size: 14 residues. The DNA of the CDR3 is TGCAGTGCTAGGCCACCGACAGACTGGGGAGGCTACACCTTC. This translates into CSARPPTDWGGYTF.

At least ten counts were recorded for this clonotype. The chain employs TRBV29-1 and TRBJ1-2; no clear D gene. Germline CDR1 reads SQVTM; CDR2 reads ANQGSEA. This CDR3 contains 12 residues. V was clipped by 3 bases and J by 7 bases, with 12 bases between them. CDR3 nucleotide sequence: TGCAGCGTTGATGTGGCGGAAGTTGGCTACACCTTC. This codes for CSVDVAEVGYTF.

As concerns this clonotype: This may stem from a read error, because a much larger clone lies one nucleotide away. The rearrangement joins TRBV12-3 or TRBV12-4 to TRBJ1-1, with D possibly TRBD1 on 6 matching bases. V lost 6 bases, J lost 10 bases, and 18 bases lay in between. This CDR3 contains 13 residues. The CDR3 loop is CASSKNDRNGAFF. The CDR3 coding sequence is TGTGCCAGCAGCAAAAATGACAGGAATGGAGCTTTCTTT.

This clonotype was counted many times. CDR3 region: CASSLYAGKGWDTEAFF. In DNA, the CDR3 is TGTGCCAGCAGTTTATATGCAGGGAAAGGTTGGGACACTGAAGCTTTCTTT. The chain combines TRBV27 with TRBJ1-1, with D possibly being TRBD1 (5 bases). V was clipped by 1 base and J by 3 bases, with 18 bases between them. Germline V gene sequence: CDR1 MNHEY, CDR2 SMNVEV (reference sequence). There are 17 residues in the CDR3.

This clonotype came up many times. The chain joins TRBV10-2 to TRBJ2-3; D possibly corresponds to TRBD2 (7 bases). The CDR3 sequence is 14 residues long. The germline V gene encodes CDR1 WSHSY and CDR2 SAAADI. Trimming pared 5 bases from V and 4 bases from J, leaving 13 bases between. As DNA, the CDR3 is TGCGCCAGCAGTTCCGGCGGGGGCGCAGATACGCAGTATTTT. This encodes CASSSGGGADTQYF.

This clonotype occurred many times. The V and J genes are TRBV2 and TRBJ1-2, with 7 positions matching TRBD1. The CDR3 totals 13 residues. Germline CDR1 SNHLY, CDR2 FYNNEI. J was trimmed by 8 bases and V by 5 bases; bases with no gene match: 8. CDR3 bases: TGTGCCAGCAGTCCCGACAGGGTCATCGGCTACACCTTC. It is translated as CASSPDRVIGYTF.